Shown below are 22 T cell receptor beta chains from a single sample sequenced in a study of patients and donors after allogeneic stem cell transplantation. TCRdb re-called the RT-PCR reads through MiXCR, storing one row per CDR3 protein. This table has roughly 150,000 distinct CDR3 sequences, approximately 22% appearing once. Material for sequencing was blood, either unsorted or a sorted T cell fraction (not recorded which). All receptors come from a human donor who was either an allogeneic HSCT recipient or a stem cell or donor lymphocyte infusion donor (not recorded which). It is not recorded whose cells these are; they may come from a transplant donor.

This clonotype was seen more than once but under ten times. The chain recombines TRBV6-2 or TRBV6-3 with TRBJ2-7; D is perhaps TRBD1 or TRBD2 (5 bases each). V lost 2 bases to trimming and J lost 3 bases, with 14 bases between them. Germline V CDR1 and CDR2: MNHEY, SVGEGT. This CDR3 has 15 residues. DNA of the CDR3: TGTGCCAGCAGTTACCGCGCAGGGAGAAGCTACGAGCAGTACTTC. This codes for CASSYRAGRSYEQYF.

This clonotype was picked up a small number of times. CDR3 DNA sequence: TGCAGTGCTAGAACTGGGGGGGGCTATAATTCACCCCTCCACTTT. It yields the protein CSARTGGGYNSPLHF. The chain has TRBV20-1 and TRBJ1-6; the D gene is possibly TRBD1 (5 bases). This CDR3 comprises 15 residues. Trimming removed 2 bases from V and 3 bases from J, with 11 bases in between. Germline values: CDR1 DFQATT, CDR2 SNEGSKA (reference sequence).

This clonotype was recorded at least ten times. This rearrangement joins TRBV12-3 or TRBV12-4 to TRBJ1-6; the D is unclear. Trimming left V 6 bases short and J 7 bases short, with 13 bases between. The CDR3 runs 14 residues. This chain's CDR3 is CASRGSHPNSPLHF. CDR3 coding DNA: TGTGCCAGCAGGGGTTCCCATCCCAATTCACCCCTCCACTTT.

The CDR3 nucleotides are TGTGCCAGCAGTTACATTCAGGGTGGCCTTTACTATGGCTACACCTTC. Residues: CASSYIQGGLYYGYTF. The gene calls are TRBV6-5 and TRBJ1-2; perhaps TRBD1 as D (5 bases). This CDR3 contains 16 residues. With 2 bases removed from V and 3 bases from J, the gap between germline ends came to 16 bases. Germline V gene sequence: CDR1 MNHEY, CDR2 SVGAGI.

A single count supports this clonotype. The chain employs TRBV29-1 and TRBJ2-7; no clear D. The CDR3 covers 12 residues. The germline V and J ends were trimmed by 1 base and 3 bases, with 7 bases remaining between them. Germline lookup yields CDR1 SQVTM and CDR2 ANQGSEA. The CDR3 sequence is CSVEGSRYEQYF. The CDR3 DNA reads as TGCAGCGTTGAAGGCTCCCGCTACGAGCAGTACTTC.

The V gene is TRBV7-6, the J gene TRBJ2-3, with 11 bases fitting TRBD2. V trimming: 5 bases; J trimming: 0 bases; junction bases outside the gene matches: 7. This CDR3 is 17 amino acids long. Germline loops: CDR1 SGHVS, CDR2 FNYEAQ. The CDR3 DNA is TGTGCCAGCAGCCAACGACTAGCGGGGCCTAGCACAGATACGCAGTATTTT. It codes for CASSQRLAGPSTDTQYF.

This clonotype was seen a handful of times. The chain couples TRBV7-3 to TRBJ2-2; 7 bases match TRBD1. CDR1 is SGHTA, CDR2 FQGTGA, per germline. The V gene end was trimmed by 5 bases and the J gene end by 3 bases; junction bases not matched to a gene: 6. The CDR3 extends over 15 amino acids. DNA for the CDR3: TGTGCCAGCAGCCCACAGGGACAGCACACCGGGGAGCTGTTTTTT. Protein sequence: CASSPQGQHTGELFF.

This clonotype turned up a few times. The J gene is TRBJ1-5, the V gene TRBV6-2 or TRBV6-3; 8 bases align to TRBD1. CDR1 and CDR2 from the germline V gene are MNHEY and SVGEGT. This CDR3 has 17 residues. Trimming removed 7 bases from V and 3 bases from J; junction bases left unmatched: 14. This CDR3 reads CASTGRGVTGDNQPQHF. CDR3 sequence (DNA): TGTGCCAGCACTGGACGGGGCGTGACAGGGGACAATCAGCCCCAGCATTTT.

This clonotype has just one count. V is TRBV7-6 and J is TRBJ2-6; D is undetermined. The length of the CDR3 is 17 residues. V lost 4 bases, J lost 2 bases, and 15 bases lay in between. Looked up from germline, CDR1 is SGHVS and CDR2 is FNYEAQ. CDR3 region: CASSSRSEGPGANVLTF. For the CDR3, the DNA is TGTGCCAGCAGCTCCAGGTCAGAAGGTCCTGGGGCCAACGTCCTGACTTTC.

In this sample, this clonotype turned up a few times. The gene calls are TRBV6-1 and TRBJ2-6; D gene ambiguous. This CDR3 is built from 14 residues. Germline loops: CDR1 MNHNS, CDR2 SASEGT. Trimming removed 2 bases from V and 4 bases from J, with 6 bases in between. The CDR3 DNA sequence: TGTGCCAGCAGTGAACGTGGAGGGGCCAACGTCCTGACTTTC. As protein: CASSERGGANVLTF.

The chain carries TRBV12-3 or TRBV12-4 and TRBJ2-1; D is unresolved. V dropped 8 bases and J dropped 0 bases, with 11 bases sitting between them. CDR3 length: 14 amino acids. CDR3 in amino acids: CASARQSSYNEQFF. The DNA of the CDR3 is TGTGCCAGCGCCCGTCAGAGCTCCTACAATGAGCAGTTCTTC.

The sample holds a few counts of this clonotype. The V call is TRBV13, the J call TRBJ2-2; TRBD2 aligns across 8 bases. The V and J ends lost 5 bases and 6 bases, in that order; junction bases with no gene match: 11. CDR3 length: 16 residues. CDR1 and CDR2 from the germline V gene are PRHDT and FYEKMQ (reference sequence). CDR3 DNA sequence: TGTGCCAGCAGCCTAACATCGACTAGCGATCCCGGGGAGCTGTTTTTT. Its translation is CASSLTSTSDPGELFF.

The V gene is TRBV7-7, the J gene TRBJ2-2; D ambiguous. The CDR3 contains 13 residues. The V gene lost 5 bases and the J gene lost 7 bases, with 11 bases spanning the gap. CDR1 is SSHAT, CDR2 FNYEAQ, per germline (reference sequence). CDR3 sequence reads: CASSPKPDGELFF. CDR3 DNA sequence: TGTGCCAGCAGCCCTAAGCCCGACGGGGAGCTGTTTTTT.

This clonotype showed up just a few times. This chain links TRBV12-3 or TRBV12-4 with TRBJ1-1; D ambiguous. This CDR3 contains 14 residues. The ends were cut back, 9 bases at V and 0 bases at J, with 14 bases in the middle. The CDR3 spells CASSPGWVNTEAFF. The CDR3 region has the DNA TGTGCCAGTTCGCCCGGGTGGGTGAACACTGAAGCTTTCTTT.

A few counts support this clonotype. The chain carries TRBV2 and TRBJ1-5; D not certain. The CDR3 is made up of 12 amino acids. The ends were cut back, 8 bases at V and 0 bases at J, with 5 bases in the middle. Germline CDR1 and CDR2: SNHLY and FYNNEI. CDR3 protein: CASHSSNQPQHF. The DNA of the CDR3 is TGTGCCAGCCACAGTAGCAATCAGCCCCAGCATTTT.

The chain uses TRBV10-3 and TRBJ2-3; 8 bases match TRBD2. The germline V gene encodes CDR1 ENHRY and CDR2 SYGVKD. CDR3 length equals 16 residues. After removal of 6 bases from V and 7 bases from J, the junction contained 15 bases not matched to a gene. CDR3 sequence (DNA): TGTGCCATCAGCTCAAGGGGCGGGGGGTCCATTAATACGCAGTATTTT. Translating gives CAISSRGGGSINTQYF.

This clonotype was detected ten times or more. The chain combines TRBV10-3 with TRBJ1-2, with D perhaps TRBD1 (6 bases). Trimming left V 6 bases short and J 4 bases short, with 21 bases between. This CDR3 is 16 amino acids long. Germline CDR1 reads ENHRY; CDR2 reads SYGVKD. The CDR3 here is CAISQFNQGGSYGYTF. The CDR3 nucleotides are TGTGCCATCAGCCAATTCAACCAAGGGGGTAGCTATGGCTACACCTTC.

This rearrangement joins TRBV29-1 to TRBJ1-5; no firm D call. The CDR3 is 13 amino acids. CDR1 is SQVTM and CDR2 is ANQGSEA in the germline V gene. V lost 1 base, J lost 3 bases, and 7 bases lay in between. The CDR3 DNA is TGCAGCGTTGAAGGGCAACCCAATCAGCCCCAGCATTTT. Protein sequence: CSVEGQPNQPQHF.

The V gene is TRBV19, the J gene TRBJ2-3, with 12 bases matching TRBD2. V shed 5 bases, J shed 2 bases, and the junction held 8 bases outside the gene matches. This CDR3 comprises 17 residues. The germline gives CDR1 LNHDA, CDR2 SQIVND (reference sequence). The CDR3 DNA is TGTGCCAGTAGTCTCTACGGACTAGCGGGAAACACAGATACGCAGTATTTT. As protein: CASSLYGLAGNTDTQYF.

This clonotype was observed many times. The chain recombines TRBV7-9 with TRBJ1-1; D not resolved. V shed 1 base and J shed 7 bases, with 7 bases lying between them. Germline CDR1 and CDR2: SEHNR and FQNEAQ (reference sequence). This CDR3 has 12 residues. The chain's CDR3 is CASSLVVFEAFF. The CDR3 nucleotides are TGTGCCAGCAGCTTAGTTGTTTTTGAAGCTTTCTTT.

The V and J genes are TRBV12-3 or TRBV12-4 and TRBJ1-2, with 9 bases that match TRBD1. V shed 6 bases, J shed 6 bases, and the junction held 11 bases outside the gene matches. This CDR3 spans 15 amino acids. The CDR3 nucleotides are TGTGCCAGCAGGTCCTCCGGGACAGGGCATAATGGCTACACCTTC. This encodes CASRSSGTGHNGYTF.

The chain uses TRBV10-3 and TRBJ2-7; D may be TRBD1 (5 bases). Germline V gene sequence: CDR1 ENHRY, CDR2 SYGVKD. The CDR3 totals 16 residues. Deletions cut 3 bases from V and 0 bases from J, with 15 bases between. CDR3 sequence (DNA): TGTGCCATCAGTGATGAAGGGGTGCAGGGCTCCTACGAGCAGTACTTC. The encoded protein is CAISDEGVQGSYEQYF.